This TCR beta chain is from a study of follicular helper T cells after annual influenza vaccination. On the study more broadly: Days 0, 7 and 28 post-vaccination were the blood draw times. Across the 2013-2014, 2014-2015 and 2015-2016 vaccination seasons, some subjects were resampled. The study, taken as a whole, reports: Day 7 ICOS+CD38+ clones were most often found later in ICOS-CD38- cTfh cells. Plasmablast frequency change correlated with clonality change in ICOS+CD38+ cTfh.

Time point meaning: 2015-2016 season, pre-vaccination. By its share, this clone is medium-sized (0.01 to 0.1%). Its antigen is not identified. TCRdb's copy holds only in-frame clones and misses some; the assay was immunoSEQ multiplex PCR. This table has about 10,000 clones, 65% to 85% appearing once. This sequence originates from an adult who received the influenza vaccine. The sample in question was CXCR5+ CD38- circulating T follicular helper cells from blood, obtained on the day of influenza vaccination. This sample's subset: circulating Tfh, non-naive CD4+CXCR5+PD-1+ (ICOS+CD38+ or ICOS-CD38-).

The CDR3 DNA is TGTGCCAGCAGTCAAACAGGGAACTATGGCTACACCTTC. Encoded protein: CASSQTGNYGYTF. V and J are TRBV28 and TRBJ1-2; D is possibly TRBD1 (6 bases). V was pared by 5 bases and J by 2 bases, with 9 bases between. Germline loops: CDR1 MDHEN, CDR2 SYDVKM. The CDR3 is 13 residues long.